The sequence of this T cell receptor beta chain was determined in a study of post-analysis software for immune sequencing data (dated by TCRdb to about 2015). Background for the entire study: The recorded disease courses included relapsing-remitting, secondary progressive and progressive-relapsing multiple sclerosis, and some patients had no subtype annotation. Patient repertoires were compared against roughly 11 previously published healthy control repertoires from donors aged about 6 to 27 years. A subset of samples was prepared in parallel using single-end sample barcoding, then pooled and co-amplified after Illumina adapter ligation.

What the work shows at the level of the full study, not this receptor alone: The control group was slightly older than the multiple sclerosis patient group. Significantly lower normalized Chao1 diversity was found in multiple sclerosis patients than in controls, suggesting substantial peripheral T-cell clonal expansion. When samples were clustered directly using the F measure, samples prepared in the same batch co-clustered strongly, which prompted a batch-effect correction. Four or five TRBV segments, including TRBV5-6, TRBV5-1 and TRBV20-1, were significantly more frequent in patients than controls.

The library was prepared using PCR. Sequencing was carried out with an Illumina HiSeq 2500. To reduce PCR and sequencing biases, unique molecular identifiers were incorporated into the TCR beta cDNA libraries. Every 1 to 10 million input T cells yielded approximately 500,000 cDNA molecules, meaning each molecule approximated one T cell. The patient libraries were prepared and sequenced using the same protocol as the earlier healthy control dataset. Samples belonging to the same batch were prepared together, multiplexed and sequenced on a shared HiSeq lane. As for the original processing: MIGEC was used to process the raw barcoded reads, and molecular identifier groups with only a single read were discarded before consensus assembly and CDR3 extraction. VDJtools was used for post-analysis of the clonotype tables, with diversity normalized by down-sampling every dataset to the smallest sample size. To correct batch-related cross-sample contamination, repertoire overlap clustering matched CDR3 amino acid sequences but not nucleotide sequences. TCRdb reworked the public reads: Q25 trimming with fastp, MiXCR clone assembly, productive beta chains retained. Every CDR3 protein is listed once, alongside the most common genes and DNA of its rows. The V and J calls and clone size come from TCRdb's table, not from the authors' own analysis. The sample table holds roughly 650,000 distinct CDR3 sequences, of which 55% to 60% were seen once. Of the sample, roughly 12% is held by the ten largest clones.

Reading the germline V gene gives CDR1 MNHEY and CDR2 SVGEGT. For this chain, trimming is 8 bases at the V end and 0 bases at the J end, and the number of junction bases without a gene match is 4. From the cysteine through the phenylalanine, the CDR3 covers 15 amino acids. The kept DNA is CDR3 alone, 45 bases in frame from the first base. To demonstrate the VDJtools post-analysis software, the study profiled TCR beta repertoires from the peripheral blood of around 13 young patients with multiple sclerosis. The multiple sclerosis patients were children and adolescents between roughly 6 and 17 years of age. Of note for this clonotype: No cognate antigen has been identified for it. No quality values exist for individual bases; no much larger clone is one base distant.

The chain joins TRBV6-2 or TRBV6-3 to TRBJ2-1; 10 bases in the junction line up with TRBD2. The material sequenced was blood. This TCR derives from a girl aged 2 to 10 with multiple sclerosis. Read as DNA, the sequence is TGTGCCAGCGAACTAGCGGGATCCTCCTACAATGAGCAGTTCTTC. This yields the protein CASELAGSSYNEQFF.